The 16 T cell receptor beta chains reported below all come from one sample, sequenced in a study of blood T cell repertoires in COVID-19. The data were produced by immunoSEQ multiplex PCR, yet TCRdb's version contains in-frame clones alone and is incomplete. The repertoire includes more than 100,000 clones, 84% of them detected once, and 3% to 4.5% sits in the top ten. Sequencing was performed on PBMCs or T cells enriched from blood (not recorded which). These receptors were obtained from a woman aged 25 to 39 who had recovered from COVID-19.

This rearrangement joins TRBV24-1 to TRBJ1-3, with D maybe TRBD1 (5 bases). This CDR3 contains 15 residues. V lost 8 bases and J lost 6, with 19 bases in between. The germline gives CDR1 KGHDR, CDR2 SFDVKD. CDR3 DNA sequence: TGTGCCACCACCACCCTAAAGGGAGGGGAAAACACCATATATTTT. Protein: CATTTLKGGENTIYF.

The J gene is TRBJ1-5, the V gene TRBV4-1; 8 positions match TRBD1. Looked up from germline, CDR1 is MGHRA and CDR2 is YSYEKL. The trim removed 0 bases at V and 0 bases at J, leaving 13 bases unmatched. The CDR3 is 20 amino acids. The CDR3 spells CASSQDQRQGKINSNQPQHF. In DNA form, the CDR3 reads TGCGCCAGCAGCCAAGATCAGCGACAGGGGAAGATCAATAGCAATCAGCCCCAGCATTTT.

This chain joins TRBV18 and TRBJ2-7; weak D call: TRBD1 (6 bases). The CDR3 is 16 residues long. V lost 3 bases to trimming and J lost 0 bases, with 15 bases between them. Germline V gene sequence: CDR1 KGHSH, CDR2 LQKENI. CDR3 sequence reads: CASSPAGTTYSYEQYF. CDR3 coding DNA: TGTGCCAGCTCACCTGCCGGGACAACTTACTCCTACGAGCAGTACTTC.

With respect to this clone: This CDR3 is also generated by other DNA sequences in the sample. The J gene is TRBJ2-1, the V gene TRBV4-3; 8 bases align to TRBD2. CDR1 and CDR2 from the germline V gene are LGHNA and YSLEER. The V segment lost 1 base and the J segment 4 bases; nucleotides outside the gene matches: 6. This CDR3 has 16 residues. The CDR3 protein is CASSQAPSGSYNEQFF. CDR3 nucleotide sequence: TGCGCCAGCAGCCAAGCCCCTAGCGGGTCGTACAATGAGCAGTTCTTC.

The rearrangement links TRBV4-3 to TRBJ2-7; D perhaps matches TRBD2 (6 bases). V lost 0 bases to trimming and J lost 2 bases, with 17 bases between them. Germline CDR1 LGHNA, CDR2 YSLEER. This CDR3 comprises 17 residues. DNA for the CDR3: TGCGCCAGCAGCCAAGATTCCCCCCTAGCGCCCACCTACGAGCAGTACTTC. Translation: CASSQDSPLAPTYEQYF.

The chain recombines TRBV9 with TRBJ1-1; tentative D call: TRBD1 (5 bases). Germline V gene lookup returns CDR1 SGDLS and CDR2 YYNGEE. V lost 0 bases and J lost 1, with 10 bases in between. This CDR3 contains 15 residues. CDR3 in amino acids: CASSVGVRANTEAFF. The CDR3 DNA is TGTGCCAGCAGCGTAGGTGTCAGGGCGAACACTGAAGCTTTCTTT.

This clone appeared once. The chain has TRBV27 and TRBJ2-1; 7 positions match TRBD2. The CDR3 totals 17 residues. CDR1 MNHEY and CDR2 SMNVEV come from the germline V gene (reference sequence). Trimming cost V 3 bases and J 6 bases; bases outside gene matches: 14. CDR3 nucleotide sequence: TGTGCCAGCAGTTTGGTGCGCGGACTAGTTGAGCGCAATGAGCAGTTCTTC. Protein: CASSLVRGLVERNEQFF.

The chain employs TRBV9 and TRBJ2-1; D possibly corresponds to TRBD2 (6 bases). The CDR3 is made up of 16 amino acids. V was cut by 0 bases and J by 0 bases, with 10 bases left in between. Per germline, CDR1 SGDLS and CDR2 YYNGEE. The CDR3 nucleotides read TGTGCCAGCAGCGTAGATAGCGGAGGCTCCTACAATGAGCAGTTCTTC. Translating it yields CASSVDSGGSYNEQFF.

The chain recombines TRBV3-1 (or the pseudogene TRBV3-2) with TRBJ2-3; no clear D. Per the germline V gene, CDR1 is LGHDT and CDR2 is YNNKEL (reference sequence). The germline V and J ends were trimmed by 2 bases and 5 bases, with 14 bases remaining between them. This CDR3 is 15 amino acids long. Here the CDR3 reads CASSQIPTERDTQYF. The CDR3 coding sequence is TGTGCCAGCAGCCAAATTCCCACCGAGAGAGATACGCAGTATTTT.

The chain couples TRBV7-3 to TRBJ2-2; 11 nucleotides line up with TRBD2. V lost 2 bases to trimming and J lost 6 bases; unmatched junction nucleotides: 11. Germline V lookup: CDR1 SGHTA, CDR2 FQGTGA. This CDR3 is 18 amino acids long. This CDR3 is CASSLGASGRTFSGELFF. CDR3 bases: TGTGCCAGCAGCTTAGGGGCTAGCGGGAGGACGTTTTCCGGGGAGCTGTTTTTT.

The chain combines TRBV5-4 with TRBJ2-7; D is possibly TRBD2 (7 bases). From germline, CDR1 is SGHNT and CDR2 YYREEE (reference sequence). The CDR3 sequence is 15 residues long. V lost 4 bases and J lost 2, with 16 bases in between. The CDR3 region is CASSPKGGGPYEQYF. DNA for the CDR3: TGTGCCAGCAGCCCCAAAGGCGGGGGCCCCTACGAGCAGTACTTC.

The genes are TRBV9 and TRBJ2-3; perhaps TRBD2 as D (5 bases). The V end lost 0 bases, the J end lost 3 bases, and 11 bases lay between the germline ends. The CDR3 contains 15 residues. CDR1 SGDLS and CDR2 YYNGEE come from the germline V gene. Here the CDR3 DNA reads TGTGCCAGCAGCGTAGCACTAGTGGGTACAGATACGCAGTATTTT. It codes for CASSVALVGTDTQYF.

The chain employs TRBV30 and TRBJ2-7; the match to TRBD1 covers 10 bases. The CDR3 loop spans 14 amino acids. The germline V gene has CDR1 GTSNPN and CDR2 SVGIG (reference sequence). V lost 1 base and J lost 6; bases outside the gene matches: 6. The CDR3 reads CAWSGWTGGGEQYF. For the CDR3, the DNA is TGTGCCTGGAGTGGCTGGACAGGGGGAGGCGAGCAGTACTTC.

The rearrangement joins TRBV7-8 to TRBJ1-1; D gene uncertain. The CDR3 spans 14 residues. The V gene lost 3 bases and the J gene lost 5 bases, with 13 bases spanning the gap. From germline, CDR1 is SGHVS and CDR2 FQNEAQ. The CDR3 loop reads CASSFHSGLTEAFF. As DNA, the CDR3 is TGTGCCAGCAGCTTCCACAGCGGACTGACTGAAGCTTTCTTT.

This sequence joins TRBV5-1 and TRBJ2-1, with D maybe TRBD1 (6 bases). The CDR3 consists of 15 residues. The V gene's germline CDR1 is SGHRS and CDR2 YFSETQ. V was cut by 3 bases and J by 9 bases, with 19 bases left in between. As DNA, the CDR3 is TGCGCCAGCAGCTGGTGGGTAACCCAGGACAGTGAGCAGTTCTTC. It specifies CASSWWVTQDSEQFF. The full variable domain, completed using reference TRBV5-1 and TRBJ2-1, is KAGVTQTPRYLIKTRGQQVTLSCSPISGHRSVSWYQQTPGQGLQFLFEYFSETQRNKGNFPGRFSGRQFSNSRSEMNVSTLELGDSALYLCASSWWVTQDSEQFFGPGTRLTVL.

The V gene is TRBV7-9, the J gene TRBJ1-5; D is ambiguous. V was trimmed by 5 bases and J by 6 bases, leaving 23 bases between them. This CDR3 has 17 amino acids. CDR1 and CDR2 (germline): SEHNR, FQNEAQ (reference sequence). CDR3 bases: TGTGCCAGCAGCGGACCTTTTTCGGCGGGGATGGGTCAGCCCCAGCATTTT. It translates to CASSGPFSAGMGQPQHF.